This record looks at one TCR beta chain sequence and its context. It lacks a known antigen. There are no base qualities to consult, and no much larger clone falls within one base. Library preparation used PCR. Sequenced on an Illumina HiSeq 2500. To reduce PCR and sequencing biases, unique molecular identifiers were incorporated into the TCR beta cDNA libraries. Per 1 to 10 million input T cells, 500,000 or so cDNA molecules were obtained, such that each molecule approximated one T cell. Patient libraries were prepared and sequenced with the same protocol used for the earlier healthy control dataset. Samples belonging to the same batch were prepared together, multiplexed and sequenced on a shared HiSeq lane. Turning to the authors' computational methods: MIGEC was used to process the raw barcoded reads, and molecular identifier groups with only a single read were discarded before consensus assembly and CDR3 extraction. VDJtools was used for post-analysis of the clonotype tables, with diversity normalized by down-sampling every dataset to the smallest sample size. In repertoire overlap clustering, CDR3 amino acid sequences, but not nucleotide sequences, were matched to correct batch-related cross-sample contamination. The public reads were reanalyzed by TCRdb: fastp trimming at Q25, MiXCR alignment, in-frame beta chains only. Records with the same CDR3 protein are collapsed into one entry carrying the most frequent genes and DNA. These V and J calls rely on TCRdb rather than the paper's analysis. The sample contains approximately 350,000 distinct CDR3 sequences, about a third of them found a single time. The ten largest clones represent about an eighth of the sample.

To demonstrate the VDJtools post-analysis software, the study profiled TCR beta repertoires from the peripheral blood of approximately twelve young patients with multiple sclerosis. The multiple sclerosis patients were children and adolescents between roughly 6 and 16 years of age. From the cysteine through the phenylalanine, the CDR3 covers 14 amino acids. Only CDR3 DNA remains: 42 bases, in frame from the first base. At the junction V is shortened by 7 bases and J by 2 bases; bases outside the gene matches: 5. In the germline V gene (reference sequence), CDR1 corresponds to SEHNR and CDR2 to FQNEAQ. The sample originates from a study of post-analysis software for immune sequencing data (dated by TCRdb to between 2014 and 2016). For the wider study: Recorded disease courses included relapsing-remitting, secondary progressive and progressive-relapsing multiple sclerosis, with some patients lacking subtype annotation. The multiple sclerosis patient repertoires were compared with ten to eleven previously published healthy control repertoires from donors aged roughly 6 to 25 years. A subset of samples was prepared in parallel using single-end sample barcoding, then pooled and co-amplified after Illumina adapter ligation. Results the study describes overall, beyond this receptor: Several TRBV segments, including TRBV5-6, TRBV5-1 and TRBV20-1, were significantly more frequent in patients than controls. Significantly lower normalized Chao1 diversity was found in multiple sclerosis patients than in controls, suggesting substantial peripheral T-cell clonal expansion. The control group was slightly older than the multiple sclerosis patient group. Direct clustering with F measure showed strong co-clustering of samples prepared in the same batch, prompting a batch-effect correction.

The specimen sequenced was blood. The source is a girl aged 5 to 17 with multiple sclerosis. The chain joins TRBV7-9 to TRBJ2-3; 8 bases in the junction line up with TRBD2. The sequence in DNA is TGTGCCAGCAATCAGGGACTAGACACAGATACGCAGTATTTT. This sequence encodes CASNQGLDTDTQYF.